The 32 T cell receptor beta chains below come from one sample, sequenced in a study of blood T cell repertoires in COVID-19. Here immunoSEQ multiplex PCR was the method, and the copy in TCRdb shows in-frame clones only, minus some. The repertoire holds about 90,000 clones, approximately 80% seen once, with under 13% in the top ten. The sample taken for sequencing was peripheral blood. These receptors originate from a woman aged 70-85 years with acute or convalescent COVID-19.

The chain couples TRBV29-1 to TRBJ1-1; 10 bases are shared with TRBD1. CDR1 is SQVTM and CDR2 is ANQGSEA in the germline V gene. V lost 7 bases and J lost 3; bases outside the gene matches: 17. The CDR3 is made up of 17 amino acids. The DNA for the CDR3 is TGCAGCGCTGCCGGACCTCTAGGACAGGGGGTCGACACTGAAGCTTTCTTT. Translating it yields CSAAGPLGQGVDTEAFF.

This clone has just a few counts. The chain uses TRBV19 and TRBJ2-1; TRBD2 matches at 14 bases. The length of the CDR3 is 19 residues. The V segment lost 6 bases and the J segment 6 bases; nucleotides outside the gene matches: 16. The germline gives CDR1 LNHDA, CDR2 SQIVND (reference sequence). In nucleotides, the CDR3 is TGTGCCAGTAGCTCCGGGACTAGCGGGAGTGGTTATAGGGTCAATGAGCAGTTCTTC. Encoded protein: CASSSGTSGSGYRVNEQFF.

The chain links TRBV7-8 to TRBJ1-5, with D possibly TRBD1 on 5 matching bases. This CDR3 contains 15 residues. V was clipped by 1 base and J by 6 bases, with 13 bases between them. Germline V gives CDR1 SGHVS, CDR2 FQNEAQ. The CDR3: CASSLDAGFGQPQHF. Written as DNA, the CDR3 is TGTGCCAGCAGCTTAGATGCAGGGTTCGGTCAGCCCCAGCATTTT.

The CDR3 region has the DNA TGTGCCAGCAGTTTAGACAGGGGAGCCAAAAACATTCAGTACTTC. Amino acids: CASSLDRGAKNIQYF. The rearrangement uses TRBV28 and TRBJ2-4; TRBD1 matches 8 bases. J lost 0 bases, V lost 2 bases, and 0 bases had no gene match. The CDR3 spans 15 residues. CDR1 MDHEN and CDR2 SYDVKM come from the germline V gene.

The chain employs TRBV19 and TRBJ2-7; D gene uncertain. Germline values: CDR1 LNHDA, CDR2 SQIVND (reference sequence). The CDR3 has 11 amino acids. The germline V and J ends were trimmed by 5 bases and 3 bases, with 5 bases remaining between them. The CDR3, as DNA: TGTGCCAGTAGTGCCGGCTACGAGCAGTACTTC. Protein product: CASSAGYEQYF.

The rearrangement joins TRBV4-1 to TRBJ2-7; 8 nucleotides match TRBD1. Germline CDR1 is MGHRA and CDR2 is YSYEKL. V was pared by 1 base and J by 5 bases, with 13 bases of the junction left unmatched. The CDR3 contains 17 residues. CDR3 sequence reads: CASSQGTGIQGADEQYF. CDR3 DNA sequence: TGCGCCAGCAGCCAAGGGACAGGCATCCAGGGGGCCGACGAGCAGTACTTC.

J is TRBJ2-1 and V is TRBV2; TRBD2 matches 7 bases. The CDR3 is 14 residues long. CDR1 SNHLY and CDR2 FYNNEI come from the germline V gene. With V trimmed by 7 bases and J by 6 bases, 9 bases remained unmatched. In DNA form, the CDR3 reads TGTGCCAGCAATCCCATCAGGGAGGGCAATGAGCAGTTCTTC. Translated: CASNPIREGNEQFF.

The chain combines TRBV4-2 with TRBJ2-7, with a weak D call TRBD2 (5 bases). The CDR3 spans 18 residues. Germline V gene data show CDR1 as LGHNA and CDR2 as YNFKEQ. Trimming cost V 2 bases and J 0 bases, with 20 bases left between them. The CDR3 region is CASSQTRGKAVSSYEQYF. Written as DNA, the CDR3 is TGTGCCAGCAGCCAAACCCGGGGAAAAGCGGTCTCCTCCTACGAGCAGTACTTC.

The chain links TRBV9 to TRBJ2-7; TRBD1 aligns across 12 bases. Trimming cost V 4 bases and J 4 bases; bases outside gene matches: 9. The CDR3 has 16 amino acids. Looked up from germline, CDR1 is SGDLS and CDR2 is YYNGEE. CDR3 in amino acids: CASSFGTGGIGYEQYF. CDR3 DNA: TGTGCCAGCAGCTTCGGGACAGGGGGCATCGGGTACGAGCAGTACTTC.

The chain couples TRBV7-9 to TRBJ1-3; D is possibly TRBD1 (6 bases). CDR1 and CDR2 (germline): SEHNR, FQNEAQ (reference sequence). This CDR3 contains 15 residues. V lost 5 bases to trimming and J lost 0 bases, with 11 bases between them. The CDR3 sequence is CASSATGDSGNTIYF. The CDR3 DNA sequence: TGTGCCAGCAGCGCGACAGGAGACTCTGGAAACACCATATATTTT.

This clone was counted at least ten times. The CDR3 loop is CASSLIGGGYQETQYF. CDR3 DNA: TGTGCCAGCAGCCTAATAGGCGGGGGGTACCAAGAGACCCAGTACTTC. The V call is TRBV28, the J call TRBJ2-5; TRBD2 agrees at 8 bases. The CDR3 spans 16 residues. Germline CDR1 and CDR2: MDHEN and SYDVKM. After removal of 6 bases from V and 0 bases from J, the junction contained 9 bases not matched to a gene.

This chain uses TRBV3-1 (or the pseudogene TRBV3-2) with TRBJ2-1, with 10 bases identical to TRBD2. The CDR3 totals 16 residues. Germline CDR1 and CDR2: LGHDT and YNNKEL (reference sequence). J gave up 6 bases and V 4 bases, and 9 bases lay outside the gene matches. In nucleotides, the CDR3 is TGTGCCAGCAGCCCCCTGCTAGCGGGAGAACCCAATGAGCAGTTCTTC. It translates to CASSPLLAGEPNEQFF.

The chain employs TRBV9 and TRBJ2-5; D may be TRBD2 (5 bases). This CDR3 comprises 15 residues. CDR1 SGDLS and CDR2 YYNGEE come from the germline V gene. Trimming cost V 3 bases and J 5 bases, with 17 bases left between them. The CDR3 is CASSGNLMRGETQYF. Here the CDR3 DNA reads TGTGCCAGCAGCGGAAACCTTATGAGAGGGGAGACCCAGTACTTC.

This chain links TRBV5-1 with TRBJ2-5; D is ambiguous. Looked up from germline, CDR1 is SGHRS and CDR2 is YFSETQ. V lost 0 bases, J lost 3 bases, and 12 bases lay in between. The CDR3 is 15 amino acids. This CDR3 reads CASSLGVQVEETQYF. CDR3 sequence (DNA): TGCGCCAGCAGCTTGGGAGTCCAGGTTGAAGAGACCCAGTACTTC.

J is TRBJ1-3 and V is TRBV10-1, with no clear D. The V end lost 3 bases, the J end lost 1 base, and 13 bases lay between the germline ends. Germline V gene sequence: CDR1 WNHNN, CDR2 SYGVQD (reference sequence). The CDR3 covers 16 residues. CDR3 coding DNA: TGCGCCAGCAGTGATCCGGATACGGGGTCTGGAAACACCATATATTTT. This sequence encodes CASSDPDTGSGNTIYF.

This clone has more than one count but fewer than ten. The chain couples TRBV4-1 to TRBJ1-3; D not resolved. Germline V gene lookup returns CDR1 MGHRA and CDR2 YSYEKL. V lost 2 bases to trimming and J lost 0 bases, with 8 bases between them. The CDR3 contains 15 residues. The CDR3 coding sequence is TGCGCCAGCAGCCAACAGGTTACCTCTGGAAACACCATATATTTT. It codes for CASSQQVTSGNTIYF.

This clone was counted between two and nine times. The V and J genes are TRBV5-5 and TRBJ2-2; maybe TRBD1 (5 bases). V was cut by 2 bases and J by 2 bases, with 10 bases left in between. The CDR3 is 15 amino acids. The V gene's germline CDR1 is SGHKS and CDR2 YYEKEE (reference sequence). The CDR3 is CASSLPTVNTGELFF. Written as DNA, the CDR3 is TGTGCCAGCAGCTTACCGACAGTTAACACCGGGGAGCTGTTTTTT.

This rearrangement joins TRBV21-1 to TRBJ2-1; the D segment call TRBD2 is taken from the table without a DNA check. TRBV21-1 is noted as a pseudogene. The CDR3 totals 18 residues. The CDR3 DNA reads as TGTGCCAGCAGCAAAGCCTGGATAAGGAAGGCTAGCGGGAATGAGCAGTTCTTC. As protein: CASSKAWIRKASGNEQFF.

This clone was observed a handful of times. CDR3 amino acids: CSASGGGPGTDTQYF. CDR3 coding DNA: TGCAGTGCTAGTGGGGGGGGGCCCGGCACAGATACGCAGTATTTT. V usage is TRBV20-1 and J usage is TRBJ2-3; D possibly corresponds to TRBD2 (7 bases). CDR3 length: 15 residues. CDR1 DFQATT and CDR2 SNEGSKA come from the germline V gene (reference sequence). Trimming shortened V by 3 bases and J by 1 base, and 14 bases separated the two germline ends.

The chain has TRBV6-5 and TRBJ1-3; D unresolved. CDR1 MNHEY and CDR2 SVGAGI come from the germline V gene. CDR3 size: 13 residues. Trimming removed 9 bases from V and 2 bases from J, with 11 bases in between. CDR3 in amino acids: CASERDTGNTIYF. For the CDR3, the DNA is TGTGCCAGTGAGAGGGATACTGGAAACACCATATATTTT.

This chain joins TRBV5-4 and TRBJ2-3; 11 nucleotides match TRBD2. Looked up from germline, CDR1 is SGHNT and CDR2 is YYREEE (reference sequence). The junction had 14 bases not matched to a gene; V was cut back by 2 bases and J by 6 bases. This CDR3 has 18 amino acids. DNA of the CDR3: TGTGCCAGCAGCTTTCGCGTGGGACTAGCGGAGTTGTTGGATACGCAGTATTTT. This gives the protein CASSFRVGLAELLDTQYF.

The genes are TRBV15 and TRBJ2-1, with TRBD2 matching over 7 bases. Germline lookup yields CDR1 LNHNV and CDR2 YYDKDF (reference sequence). The CDR3 spans 14 residues. V was clipped by 5 bases and J by 5 bases; unmatched bases: 6. CDR3 sequence reads: CATSGGLADNEQFF. Written as DNA, the CDR3 is TGTGCCACCAGCGGCGGGCTAGCGGACAATGAGCAGTTCTTC.

The rearrangement links TRBV19 to TRBJ1-4; tentatively, D is TRBD1 (5 bases). The germline gives CDR1 LNHDA, CDR2 SQIVND (reference sequence). The CDR3 loop spans 18 amino acids. V was pared by 3 bases and J by 0 bases, with 17 bases between. The CDR3 DNA reads TGTGCCAGTAGTATCAAGGGGCCGAGGTTTGCAACTAATGAAAAACTGTTTTTT. It yields the protein CASSIKGPRFATNEKLFF.

This clone has more than one count but fewer than ten. The rearrangement uses TRBV3-1 (or the pseudogene TRBV3-2) and TRBJ2-1; 10 nucleotides agree with TRBD2. V lost 1 base and J lost 9; bases outside the gene matches: 9. CDR1 and CDR2 (germline): LGHDT, YNNKEL (reference sequence). The CDR3 contains 16 residues. The CDR3, as DNA: TGTGCCAGCAGCCAAGTACAACTAGCGGGACGGGGTGAGCAGTTCTTC. Its protein product is CASSQVQLAGRGEQFF.

V and J are TRBV28 and TRBJ1-4, with 9 bases identical to TRBD1. The CDR3 is 14 residues long. Germline CDR1 is MDHEN and CDR2 is SYDVKM. With 6 bases clipped from V and 8 bases from J, the junction kept 7 bases outside the gene matches. CDR3: CASSSGQGGEKLFF. CDR3 coding DNA: TGTGCCAGCAGCTCGGGACAGGGAGGGGAAAAACTGTTTTTT.

The chain combines TRBV11-2 with TRBJ1-5; 10 nucleotides agree with TRBD1. The germline gives CDR1 SGHAT, CDR2 FQNNGV. CDR3 length equals 14 residues. J lost 4 bases, V lost 5 bases, and 2 bases had no gene match. In DNA, the CDR3 is TGTGCCAGCAGCATGGACAGGGGGAATCAGCCCCAGCATTTT. It translates to CASSMDRGNQPQHF.

The V gene is TRBV10-1, the J gene TRBJ2-1; 8 bases match TRBD2. Germline values: CDR1 WNHNN, CDR2 SYGVQD (reference sequence). With V trimmed by 3 bases and J by 5 bases, 9 bases remained unmatched. This CDR3 is 16 amino acids long. The CDR3 is CASSDLAGGLDNEQFF. The CDR3 DNA follows: TGCGCCAGCAGTGATCTGGCGGGGGGTTTGGACAATGAGCAGTTCTTC.

The J gene is TRBJ2-7, the V gene TRBV9; 10 bases are a match to TRBD2. Germline V gene sequence: CDR1 SGDLS, CDR2 YYNGEE. The CDR3 totals 15 residues. Trimming at V came to 1 base and at J to 2 bases, leaving 3 bases not matched to a gene. For the CDR3, the DNA is TGTGCCAGCAGCGTATCTAGCGGGGGAACCTACGAGCAGTACTTC. As protein: CASSVSSGGTYEQYF.

The V and J genes are TRBV6-5 and TRBJ2-7; 8 positions match TRBD2. From germline, CDR1 is MNHEY and CDR2 SVGAGI. Germline trimming cut 0 bases from V and 2 bases from J; bases unmatched to any gene: 3. The CDR3 has 15 residues. The CDR3: CASSYSTGGAYEQYF. The DNA for the CDR3 is TGTGCCAGCAGTTACTCGACGGGGGGGGCCTACGAGCAGTACTTC.

The gene calls are TRBV18 and TRBJ2-1; a weak D match, TRBD1 (6 bases). Germline CDR1 KGHSH, CDR2 LQKENI. The CDR3 is made up of 15 amino acids. V was shortened by 2 bases and J by 2 bases, with 10 bases between the two germline ends. The CDR3 loop reads CASSPGTPTYNEQFF. The CDR3 nucleotides are TGTGCCAGCTCACCAGGGACACCCACCTACAATGAGCAGTTCTTC.

The chain is built from TRBV6-5 and TRBJ2-7, with D possibly TRBD1 on 6 matching bases. Trimming stripped 1 base from V and 6 bases from J, with 10 bases between. The germline CDR1 and CDR2 sequences are MNHEY and SVGAGI. The CDR3 consists of 13 residues. The CDR3 DNA reads as TGTGCCAGCAGTTACTTTACAGGGTCCGAGCAGTACTTC. Residues: CASSYFTGSEQYF.

The chain has TRBV5-1 and TRBJ2-3; the match to TRBD2 covers 7 bases. The V gene's germline CDR1 is SGHRS and CDR2 YFSETQ. The CDR3 is 16 amino acids. Losses at the gene ends were 2 bases for V and 2 bases for J; bases not matched to a gene: 8. The CDR3 loop is CASSFFSGSNTDTQYF. CDR3 DNA: TGCGCCAGCAGCTTTTTTAGCGGGTCAAACACAGATACGCAGTATTTT. The full variable domain, in which reference TRBV5-1 and TRBJ2-3 provide the parts outside the CDR3, is KAGVTQTPRYLIKTRGQQVTLSCSPISGHRSVSWYQQTPGQGLQFLFEYFSETQRNKGNFPGRFSGRQFSNSRSEMNVSTLELGDSALYLCASSFFSGSNTDTQYFGPGTRLTVL.